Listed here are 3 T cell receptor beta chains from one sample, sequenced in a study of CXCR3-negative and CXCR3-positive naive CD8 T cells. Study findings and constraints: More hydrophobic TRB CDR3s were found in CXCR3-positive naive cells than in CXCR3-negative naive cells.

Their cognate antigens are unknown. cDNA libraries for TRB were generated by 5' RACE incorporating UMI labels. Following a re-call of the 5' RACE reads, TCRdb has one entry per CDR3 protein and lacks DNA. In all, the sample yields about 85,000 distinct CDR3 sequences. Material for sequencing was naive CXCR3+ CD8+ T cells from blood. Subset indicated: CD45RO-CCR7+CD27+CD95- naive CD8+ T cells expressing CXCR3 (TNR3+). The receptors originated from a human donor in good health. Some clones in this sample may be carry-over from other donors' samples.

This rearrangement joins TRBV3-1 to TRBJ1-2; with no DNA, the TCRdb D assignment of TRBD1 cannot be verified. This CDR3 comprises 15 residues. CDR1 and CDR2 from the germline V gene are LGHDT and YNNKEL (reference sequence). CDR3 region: CASSQAESGHHGYTF. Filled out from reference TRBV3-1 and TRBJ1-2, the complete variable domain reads DTAVSQTPKYLVTQMGNDKSIKCEQNLGHDTMYWYKQDSKKFLKIMFSYNNKELIINETVPNRFSPKSPDKAHLNLHINSLELGDSAVYFCASSQAESGHHGYTFGSGTRLTVV.

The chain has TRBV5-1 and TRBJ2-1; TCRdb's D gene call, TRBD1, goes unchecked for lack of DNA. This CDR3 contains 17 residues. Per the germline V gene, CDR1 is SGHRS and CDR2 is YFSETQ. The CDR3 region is CASSYRPGQRFLNEQFF.

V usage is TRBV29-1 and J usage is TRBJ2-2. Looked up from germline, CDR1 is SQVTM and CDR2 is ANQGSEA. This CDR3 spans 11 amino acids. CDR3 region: CSVRDAGELFF.